The text below deals with one T cell receptor beta chain. The antigen remains unidentified. The data originate from a study of graft-versus-host responses after intestinal transplantation. Sequencing used immunoSEQ multiplex PCR; TCRdb keeps in-frame clones, though not all of them. Of 90,000 to 120,000 clones in the sample, about nine tenths are singletons; the top ten hold around 0.7%. V lost 7 bases and J lost 2, with 16 bases in between. Per the germline V gene, CDR1 is MNHNS and CDR2 is SASEGT. The CDR3 runs 15 residues. The sample in question was unstimulated CD4+ T cells sorted from spleen or lymph node cells, obtained before transplant. This TCR derives from a human donor who was the organ donor for an intestinal transplant. V is TRBV6-1 and J is TRBJ2-3, with D unclear. Here the CDR3 reads CASNERARYTDTQYF. CDR3 sequence (DNA): TGTGCCAGCAACGAAAGGGCCAGGTACACAGATACGCAGTATTTT.